The entry that follows covers one T cell receptor (beta chain) sequence. This specimen belongs to a study of metastatic and nonmetastatic thyroid tumors. Study overall: It was across blood and tumor or nodule tissue from malignant and benign thyroid patients that repertoires were compared.

TCRdb recomputed clones from the PCR reads via MiXCR. The sample yields about 38,000 clones, more than 45% seen once. All patients were untreated before thyroid surgery. Trimming cost V 1 base and J 5 bases, with 11 bases left between them. Germline loops: CDR1 LNHNV, CDR2 YYDKDF (reference sequence). The CDR3 covers 14 residues. This chain joins TRBV15 and TRBJ1-2; D may be TRBD1 (6 bases). This TCR derives from a male donor with papillary thyroid cancer or a benign thyroid nodule (not recorded which). Some clones in this sample may be carry-over from other donors' samples. Sample: tumor tissue. The CDR3, as DNA: TGTGCCACCAGCAGAGGAGAGGGGGGGTATGGCTACACCTTC. Residues: CATSRGEGGYGYTF.